This TCR beta chain comes out of a study of T cells in Graves' hyperthyroidism and ophthalmopathy. General study results and limits: Separating ophthalmopathy from stable hyperthyroidism was achieved by a 13 V-J model.

After removal of 0 bases from V and 5 bases from J, the junction contained 4 bases not matched to a gene. This CDR3 spans 16 amino acids. Germline CDR1 reads LNHNV; CDR2 reads YYDKDF (reference sequence). These patients, aged 18 to 65, had recently diagnosed hyperthyroidism lasting under 2 months. Diagnosis rested on symptoms, serum thyroxine and TRAb, thyroid ultrasound, and orbital computed tomography. Amplified regions were TCR beta CDR3 sequences from RNA transcripts. The HTBI set primed first-round TCR CDR3 RT-PCR. TCRdb re-derived calls from the multiplex PCR reads in MiXCR, one entry per CDR3 protein. The sample includes 85,000 to 110,000 distinct CDR3 sequences, 45% to 50% of them seen just once. Turning to this clonotype: The target antigen is unknown.

The sequenced material came from blood. The clonotype was recovered from a middle-aged man with Graves' hyperthyroidism. V gene TRBV15 combines with J gene TRBJ2-7; TRBD2 matches 13 bases. The CDR3, as DNA: TGTGCCACCAGCAGAGAAGGGACTAGCGGGATCAACGAGCAGTACTTC. Protein sequence: CATSREGTSGINEQYF. The entire variable domain, with the rest obtained from reference TRBV15 and TRBJ2-7, is as follows: DAMVIQNPRYQVTQFGKPVTLSCSQTLNHNVMYWYQQKSSQAPKLLFHYYDKDFNNEADTPDNFQSRRPNTSFCFLDIRSPGLGDTAMYLCATSREGTSGINEQYFGPGTRLTVT.